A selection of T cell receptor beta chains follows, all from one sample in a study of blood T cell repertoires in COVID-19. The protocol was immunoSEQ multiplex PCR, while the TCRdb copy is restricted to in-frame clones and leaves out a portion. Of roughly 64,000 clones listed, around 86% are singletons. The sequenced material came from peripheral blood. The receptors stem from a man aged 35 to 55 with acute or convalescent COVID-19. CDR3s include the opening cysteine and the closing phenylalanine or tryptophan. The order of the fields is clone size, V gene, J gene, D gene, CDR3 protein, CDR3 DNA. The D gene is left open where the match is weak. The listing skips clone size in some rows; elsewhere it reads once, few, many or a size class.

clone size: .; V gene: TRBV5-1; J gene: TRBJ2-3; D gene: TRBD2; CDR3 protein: CASSLASSGEKDTQYF; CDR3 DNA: TGCGCCAGCAGCTTGGCGTCTAGCGGGGAGAAAGATACGCAGTATTTT
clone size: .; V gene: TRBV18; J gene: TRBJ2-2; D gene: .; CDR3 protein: CASSPLPGTGELFF; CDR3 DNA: TGTGCCAGCTCACCCCTTCCGGGCACCGGGGAGCTGTTTTTT
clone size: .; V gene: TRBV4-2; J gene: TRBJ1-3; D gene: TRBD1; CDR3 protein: CASSLRPTGQGNTIYF; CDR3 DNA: TGTGCCAGCAGCCTTAGACCGACAGGGCAAGGAAACACCATATATTTT
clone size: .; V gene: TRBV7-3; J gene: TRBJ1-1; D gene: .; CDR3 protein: CASSGQSYPNTEAFF; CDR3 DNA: TGTGCCAGCAGCGGACAGAGCTACCCGAACACTGAAGCTTTCTTT
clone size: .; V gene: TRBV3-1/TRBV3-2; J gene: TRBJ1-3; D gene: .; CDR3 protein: CASSQSGAGNTIYF; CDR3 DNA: TGTGCCAGCAGCCAATCAGGGGCTGGAAACACCATATATTTT
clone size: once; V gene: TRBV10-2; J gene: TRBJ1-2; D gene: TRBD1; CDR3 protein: CASSAGQAQFTYGYTF; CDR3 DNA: TGCGCCAGCAGTGCGGGACAGGCCCAATTTACTTATGGCTACACCTTC
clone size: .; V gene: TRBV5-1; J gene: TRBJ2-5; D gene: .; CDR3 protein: CASSLVVGPRETQYF; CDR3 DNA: TGCGCCAGCAGCTTGGTCGTGGGCCCCAGGGAGACCCAGTACTTC
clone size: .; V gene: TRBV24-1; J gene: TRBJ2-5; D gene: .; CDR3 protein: CATRDTLERETQYF; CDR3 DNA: TGTGCCACCCGTGACACGCTCGAGCGCGAGACCCAGTACTTC
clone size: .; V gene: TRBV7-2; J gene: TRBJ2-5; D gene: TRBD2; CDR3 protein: CASSLTSGGQTQYF; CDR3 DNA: TGTGCCAGCAGCCTGACTAGCGGGGGACAGACCCAGTACTTC
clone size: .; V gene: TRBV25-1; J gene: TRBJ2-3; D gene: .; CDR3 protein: CASSLTGPSTDTQYF; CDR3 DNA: TGTGCCAGCAGTTTAACAGGCCCTAGCACAGATACGCAGTATTTT
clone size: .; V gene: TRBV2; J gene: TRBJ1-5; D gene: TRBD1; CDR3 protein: CASRGDREESNQPQHF; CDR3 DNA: TGTGCCAGCAGGGGGGACAGGGAGGAAAGCAATCAGCCCCAGCATTTT
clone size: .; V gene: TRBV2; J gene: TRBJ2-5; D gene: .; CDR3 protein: CASRVDNLQETQYF; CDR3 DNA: TGTGCCAGCAGAGTGGACAATCTCCAAGAGACCCAGTACTTC
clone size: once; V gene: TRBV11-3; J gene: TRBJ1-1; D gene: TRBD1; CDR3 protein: CASRPHDTGGLNTEAFF; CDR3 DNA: TGTGCCAGCAGGCCACATGACACAGGGGGCCTGAACACTGAAGCTTTCTTT
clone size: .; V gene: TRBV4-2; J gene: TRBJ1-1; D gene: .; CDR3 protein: CASSPSPPNTEAFF; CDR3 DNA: TGTGCCAGCAGCCCTTCTCCCCCGAACACTGAAGCTTTCTTT
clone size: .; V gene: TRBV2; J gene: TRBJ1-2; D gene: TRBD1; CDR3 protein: CASSGTGGHGYTF; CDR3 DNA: TGTGCCAGCAGTGGGACAGGAGGGCATGGCTACACCTTC
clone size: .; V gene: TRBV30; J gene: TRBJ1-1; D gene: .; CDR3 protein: CAWSRERLEAFF; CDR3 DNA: TGTGCCTGGAGTAGAGAGCGCCTTGAAGCTTTCTTT
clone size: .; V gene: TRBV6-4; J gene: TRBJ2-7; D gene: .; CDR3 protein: CATPWRLGYEQYF; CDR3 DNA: TGTGCCACCCCCTGGAGACTCGGTTACGAGCAGTACTTC
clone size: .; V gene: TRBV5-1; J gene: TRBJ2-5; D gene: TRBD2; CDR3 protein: CASSLSGLVEETQYF; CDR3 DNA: TGCGCCAGCAGCTTGAGCGGACTAGTAGAGGAGACCCAGTACTTC
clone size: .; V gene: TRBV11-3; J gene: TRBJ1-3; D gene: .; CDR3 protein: CASSPPRSYTIYF; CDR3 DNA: TGTGCCAGCAGTCCACCCCGCAGTTACACCATATATTTT
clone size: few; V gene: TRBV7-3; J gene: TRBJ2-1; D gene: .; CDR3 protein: CASSWGQGGGNEQFF; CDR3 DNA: TGTGCCAGCAGCTGGGGCCAGGGTGGTGGGAATGAGCAGTTCTTC
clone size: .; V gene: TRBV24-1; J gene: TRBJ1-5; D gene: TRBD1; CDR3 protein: CATSQTGQGNQPQHF; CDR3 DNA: TGTGCCACCTCTCAAACGGGACAGGGTAATCAGCCCCAGCATTTT
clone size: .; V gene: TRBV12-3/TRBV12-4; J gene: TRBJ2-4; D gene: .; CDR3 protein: CASSFSRGDIQYF; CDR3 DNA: TGTGCCAGCAGTTTTAGCAGGGGGGACATTCAGTACTTC
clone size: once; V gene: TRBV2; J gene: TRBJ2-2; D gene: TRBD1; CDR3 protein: CASRGQGNGGELFF; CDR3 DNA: TGTGCCAGCAGGGGACAGGGGAACGGGGGGGAGCTGTTTTTT
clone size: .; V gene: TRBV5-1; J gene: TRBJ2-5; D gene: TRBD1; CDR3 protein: CASSFRTGEETQYF; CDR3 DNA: TGCGCCAGCAGCTTCCGGACAGGGGAAGAGACCCAGTACTTC
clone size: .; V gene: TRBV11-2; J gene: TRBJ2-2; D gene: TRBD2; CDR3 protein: CASSLAAGGRTGELFF; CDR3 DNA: TGTGCCAGCAGCTTAGCCGCGGGGGGGCGAACCGGGGAGCTGTTTTTT
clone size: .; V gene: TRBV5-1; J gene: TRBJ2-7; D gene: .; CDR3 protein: CASSDTLDEQYF; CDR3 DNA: TGCGCCAGCAGTGATACTCTTGACGAGCAGTACTTC
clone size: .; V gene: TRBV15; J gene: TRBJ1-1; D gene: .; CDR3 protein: CATSRVGGDQMSGLEAFF; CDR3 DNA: TGTGCCACCAGCAGAGTCGGGGGGGACCAGATGAGCGGCCTTGAAGCTTTCTTT
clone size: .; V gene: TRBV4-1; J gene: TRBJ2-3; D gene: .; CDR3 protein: CASSRWTYTDTQYF; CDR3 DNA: TGCGCCAGCAGCCGGTGGACATACACAGATACGCAGTATTTT